The sequence of this TCR beta chain was determined in a study of blood T cell repertoires in COVID-19. The germline V gene encodes CDR1 SGHVS and CDR2 FQNEAQ. V was trimmed by 5 bases and J by 2 bases, leaving 11 bases between them. There are 14 residues in the CDR3. Produced via immunoSEQ multiplex PCR; TCRdb's table is partial and in-frame only. Here the sample spans some 300,000 clones, approximately 86% being singletons. The sequence came from a man between 65 and 85 years old with acute or convalescent COVID-19. The rearrangement joins TRBV7-8 to TRBJ2-3; D is unclear. The source material was peripheral blood. CDR3 in DNA: TGTGCCAGCAGCCGCGACGACAACACAGATACGCAGTATTTT. This gives the protein CASSRDDNTDTQYF.